This T cell receptor beta chain derives from a study of blood T cells in healthy people across ages. About the research overall: Per every two T cells, about one barcoded beta molecule was captured by template switching. Study-level points and caveats: Observed TCR beta diversity per million T cells went down as age went up. This fall followed a roughly linear course with age. Researchers deemed the diversity estimates from one million T cells underestimates. Changes seen in expanded clonotypes were possibly confounded by donor CMV status left unknown.

Trimming shortened V by 3 bases and J by 3 bases, and 8 bases separated the two germline ends. Germline V lookup: CDR1 DFQATT, CDR2 SNEGSKA (reference sequence). The CDR3 is 12 amino acids. In this sample, this clonotype turned up a few times. The antigen is not known. Next came a second PCR, run for roughly 6 to 11 cycles, which used a sample-barcoded 5' primer along with a J-beta primer mix. TCRdb recomputed calls from the 5' RACE reads with MiXCR, one row per CDR3 protein. The sample has over a million distinct CDR3 sequences, 25% seen once. These records were also assigned to another study, of T cells of mothers and their children.

The sequence was collected from a girl aged 2 to 9 in good health. V gene TRBV20-1 combines with J gene TRBJ2-5; D gene unclear. Sequenced sample: blood. CDR3 nucleotides: TGCAGTGCTAGTTTTGCTGAAGAGACCCAGTACTTC. Translation: CSASFAEETQYF.